This passage covers 31 T cell receptor beta chains from one sample sequenced in a study of cytomegalovirus exposure and HLA in healthy donors. Primers included in the PCR were 60 Vbeta and 13 Jbeta primers. This table comes from immunoSEQ multiplex PCR, and its TCRdb copy is limited to in-frame clones, with some not included. The sample carries approximately 210,000 clones, nearly 80% recorded once. The sequencing sample was made of PBMCs. The receptors were sampled from a male donor in good health and CMV-seronegative.

This clone showed up just a few times. This rearrangement joins TRBV9 to TRBJ1-1, with 7 bases matching TRBD1. V shed 8 bases and J 2 bases; nucleotides not matched to a gene: 3. Germline CDR1 is SGDLS and CDR2 is YYNGEE. The CDR3 runs to 12 residues. Here the CDR3 reads CARRTGNTEAFF. The CDR3 nucleotides read TGTGCCAGAAGGACAGGTAACACTGAAGCTTTCTTT.

The rearrangement links TRBV7-9 to TRBJ1-2; no reliable D call. The CDR3 has 15 residues. Deletions cut 5 bases from V and 5 bases from J, with 18 bases between. Germline V gene sequence: CDR1 SEHNR, CDR2 FQNEAQ (reference sequence). As DNA, the CDR3 is TGTGCCAGCAGCGAGGACCGGGAAAAATTATATGGCTACACCTTC. The encoded protein is CASSEDREKLYGYTF.

This clone has a single count. V is TRBV5-1 and J is TRBJ1-2; tentatively, D is TRBD1 (5 bases). This CDR3 comprises 16 residues. Trimming shortened V by 7 bases and J by 0 bases, and 19 bases separated the two germline ends. Germline CDR1 and CDR2: SGHRS and YFSETQ. The CDR3: CASSPGDGTANYGYTF. The CDR3 coding sequence is TGCGCCAGCTCCCCGGGGGACGGAACTGCTAACTATGGCTACACCTTC.

This clone was recorded a few times. This chain links TRBV2 with TRBJ2-7, with D maybe TRBD1 (6 bases). V was cut by 4 bases and J by 0 bases, with 13 bases left in between. The CDR3 runs to 15 residues. Germline V CDR1 and CDR2: SNHLY, FYNNEI. CDR3 coding DNA: TGTGCCAGCAGTGGGGGCCGGGACAACTCCTACGAGCAGTACTTC. Protein sequence: CASSGGRDNSYEQYF.

Remarks on this clone: Germline and junction disagree at one end, which may indicate a read error. The CDR3 DNA is TGTGCCAGTAGTCTAGACATTGAGGTGGCTGGCTACACCTTC. This encodes CASSLDIEVAGYTF. This chain links TRBV19 with TRBJ1-2; D is unresolved. This CDR3 is built from 14 residues. Germline values: CDR1 LNHDA, CDR2 SQIVND (reference sequence).

This rearrangement joins TRBV9 to TRBJ2-3; D possibly corresponds to TRBD2 (7 bases). CDR1 and CDR2 (germline): SGDLS, YYNGEE. V lost 4 bases, J lost 4 bases, and 22 bases lay in between. The CDR3 runs 17 residues. The CDR3 sequence: CASSSVGWGGGADTQYF. The CDR3 DNA sequence: TGTGCCAGCAGCTCAGTTGGATGGGGGGGCGGGGCAGATACGCAGTATTTT.

This clone was recorded only once. The V and J genes are TRBV6-4 and TRBJ2-4; possibly TRBD2 for D (5 bases). CDR1 MRHNA and CDR2 SNTAGT come from the germline V gene. This CDR3 is 14 amino acids long. Deletions cut 0 bases from V and 5 bases from J, with 8 bases between. The CDR3, as DNA: TGTGCCAGCAGTGACTCGACGGAGGAAAACATTCAGTACTTC. Translation: CASSDSTEENIQYF.

V is TRBV28 and J is TRBJ2-7; perhaps TRBD1 as D (6 bases). V gave up 2 bases and J gave up 5 bases, with 13 bases separating them. The CDR3 totals 14 residues. Germline lookup yields CDR1 MDHEN and CDR2 SYDVKM. The CDR3 nucleotides read TGTGCCAGCAGTTTACAGGGGCGTATGGACGAGCAGTACTTC. It translates to CASSLQGRMDEQYF.

Worth noting for this clone: Relative to the germline gene, one junction end is altered; a read error may explain this. This specimen includes other DNA sequences encoding the same CDR3. V gene TRBV7-6 combines with J gene TRBJ2-5; the D gene is possibly TRBD2 (6 bases). The CDR3 consists of 16 residues. Germline loops: CDR1 SGHVS, CDR2 FNYEAQ. The CDR3: CASSWGETADQETQYF. CDR3 nucleotide sequence: TGCGCCAGCAGCTGGGGGGAGACAGCGGACCAAGAGACCCAGTACTTC.

This rearrangement joins TRBV10-3 to TRBJ1-6, with 7 bases fitting TRBD1. Unmatched junction bases numbered 6, after V lost 2 bases and J lost 8 bases. The germline V gene has CDR1 ENHRY and CDR2 SYGVKD. This CDR3 region has 15 residues. The CDR3 protein is CAISEPGQTYSPLHF. Here the CDR3 DNA reads TGTGCCATCAGTGAGCCGGGACAGACATATTCACCCCTCCACTTT.

The rearrangement uses TRBV7-9 and TRBJ1-2; perhaps TRBD1 as D (5 bases). Trimming took off 2 bases at V and 8 bases at J, with 12 bases between the two ends. The V gene's germline CDR1 is SEHNR and CDR2 FQNEAQ (reference sequence). The CDR3 consists of 13 residues. The chain's CDR3 is CASSLSGTGGYTF. CDR3 in DNA: TGTGCCAGCAGCTTATCCGGGACTGGCGGCTACACCTTC.

This chain joins TRBV18 and TRBJ2-7; 8 bases match TRBD1. The germline V gene has CDR1 KGHSH and CDR2 LQKENI. The CDR3 contains 16 residues. V lost 3 bases to trimming and J lost 2 bases; unmatched junction nucleotides: 9. The DNA of the CDR3 is TGTGCCAGCTCACCCAAAGGGACAGGATATGCCTACGAGCAGTACTTC. It specifies CASSPKGTGYAYEQYF.

V usage is TRBV5-1 and J usage is TRBJ2-2; D is perhaps TRBD1 (5 bases). The V end lost 1 base, the J end lost 4 bases, and 17 bases lay between the germline ends. This CDR3 has 17 residues. Germline CDR1 reads SGHRS; CDR2 reads YFSETQ. DNA of the CDR3: TGCGCCAGCAGCTTGAGGGAAATCAGGGCGAGCACCGGGGAGCTGTTTTTT. This encodes CASSLREIRASTGELFF.

V usage is TRBV7-9 and J usage is TRBJ1-2; TRBD1 matches at 8 bases. The V segment lost 1 base and the J segment 7 bases; nucleotides outside the gene matches: 5. Germline CDR1 SEHNR, CDR2 FQNEAQ (reference sequence). This CDR3 has 14 amino acids. CDR3 region: CASSLGTGNVGYTF. In nucleotides, the CDR3 is TGTGCCAGCAGCTTAGGGACAGGGAACGTTGGCTACACCTTC.

This clone was seen a handful of times. The chain carries TRBV18 and TRBJ2-6; D perhaps matches TRBD1 (6 bases). Germline V lookup: CDR1 KGHSH, CDR2 LQKENI. This CDR3 is 19 amino acids long. Trimming took off 2 bases at V and 1 base at J, with 18 bases between the two ends. The CDR3 is CASSPYPPQGRSGANVLTF. CDR3 nucleotides: TGTGCCAGCTCACCATACCCCCCGCAGGGGCGGTCTGGGGCCAACGTCCTGACTTTC.

In regard to this clone: One end of the junction fails to match germline, which may point to a read error. The CDR3 is CSSSLGRDSANEKLFF. CDR3 nucleotides: TGTTCCAGCAGCTTAGGACGGGACAGCGCTAATGAAAAACTGTTTTTT. V usage is TRBV7-9 and J usage is TRBJ1-4; TRBD1 agrees at 7 bases. The CDR3 length is 16 residues. Germline CDR1 and CDR2: SEHNR and FQNEAQ (reference sequence).

The V call is TRBV13, the J call TRBJ2-7; the match to TRBD1 covers 7 bases. CDR1 PRHDT and CDR2 FYEKMQ come from the germline V gene (reference sequence). The junction had 6 bases not matched to a gene; V was cut back by 4 bases and J by 6 bases. This CDR3 contains 13 residues. CDR3 coding DNA: TGTGCCAGCAGCTCCACAGGGGAAACCGAGCAGTACTTC. Translated, it gives CASSSTGETEQYF.

The count of this clone is one. The V call is TRBV27, the J call TRBJ2-2; D is ambiguous. Trimming stripped 2 bases from V and 8 bases from J, with 6 bases between. Germline values: CDR1 MNHEY, CDR2 SMNVEV (reference sequence). The CDR3 totals 12 residues. The CDR3 region is CASSLRNGELFF. Written as DNA, the CDR3 is TGTGCCAGCAGTTTACGTAATGGGGAGCTGTTTTTT.

The chain couples TRBV6-1 to TRBJ1-4; D remains ambiguous. Trimming pared 6 bases from V and 7 bases from J, leaving 12 bases between. The length of the CDR3 is 13 residues. Germline V gene data show CDR1 as MNHNS and CDR2 as SASEGT. CDR3 protein: CASSVAGVEKLFF. CDR3 nucleotides: TGTGCCAGCAGCGTCGCGGGCGTTGAAAAACTGTTTTTT.

J is TRBJ2-6 and V is TRBV18; D unresolved. In germline, CDR1 is KGHSH, CDR2 LQKENI. CDR3 length: 14 amino acids. Trimming shortened V by 4 bases and J by 0 bases, and 4 bases separated the two germline ends. CDR3 nucleotides: TGTGCCAGCTCACTGGCCTCTGGGGCCAACGTCCTGACTTTC. Translated: CASSLASGANVLTF.

This clone was observed a single time. DNA for the CDR3: TGCGCCAGCAGCTTGGACAGTACGAATGAGCAGTTCTTC. Its translation: CASSLDSTNEQFF. The J gene is TRBJ2-1, the V gene TRBV5-1; D call uncertain. Germline CDR1 reads SGHRS; CDR2 reads YFSETQ. The CDR3 totals 13 residues. The germline V and J ends were trimmed by 0 bases and 7 bases, with 8 bases remaining between them.

The chain links TRBV7-2 to TRBJ1-4; a weak D match, TRBD1 (6 bases). This CDR3 has 15 residues. The germline V and J ends were trimmed by 2 bases and 3 bases, with 10 bases remaining between them. Germline CDR1 is SGHTA and CDR2 is FQGNSA. The CDR3 here is CASSLPQGSNEKLFF. CDR3 DNA sequence: TGTGCCAGCAGCTTACCCCAGGGGTCTAATGAAAAACTGTTTTTT.

The sample holds one count of this clone. The chain is built from TRBV28 and TRBJ1-1; tentative D call: TRBD1 (6 bases). This CDR3 has 18 amino acids. The V end lost 1 base, the J end lost 6 bases, and 24 bases lay between the germline ends. Germline CDR1 and CDR2: MDHEN and SYDVKM. CDR3 residues: CASSLFPGDQSLRAEAFF. The CDR3 DNA is TGTGCCAGCAGTTTATTCCCAGGGGATCAAAGCCTAAGGGCTGAAGCTTTCTTT.

The chain employs TRBV5-5 and TRBJ2-2, with D possibly being TRBD2 (6 bases). From germline, CDR1 is SGHKS and CDR2 YYEKEE (reference sequence). V lost 0 bases, J lost 7 bases, and 19 bases lay in between. The CDR3 length is 17 residues. The CDR3 loop reads CASSLDGDVQGGGELFF. In nucleotides, the CDR3 is TGTGCCAGCAGCTTGGATGGGGATGTTCAGGGAGGCGGGGAGCTGTTTTTT.

This clone was detected only a few times. The sample carries other DNA sequences with the same CDR3. The genes are TRBV20-1 and TRBJ2-5, with 8 bases aligning to TRBD2. This CDR3 has 11 residues. V lost 5 bases to trimming and J lost 4 bases; unmatched junction nucleotides: 0. The germline gives CDR1 DFQATT, CDR2 SNEGSKA (reference sequence). The CDR3 bases are TGCAGTGCTCGGGGGGGAGAGACCCAGTACTTC. Protein sequence: CSARGGETQYF.

This chain uses TRBV7-8 with TRBJ2-2, with D uncertain. Germline V lookup: CDR1 SGHVS, CDR2 FQNEAQ. The CDR3 runs to 14 residues. V was trimmed by 2 bases and J by 4 bases, leaving 8 bases between them. The CDR3 DNA is TGTGCCAGCAGCTTACGCGCTCGCACCGGGGAGCTGTTTTTT. Protein product: CASSLRARTGELFF.

The chain uses TRBV27 and TRBJ2-3; D is unresolved. Deletions cut 5 bases from V and 6 bases from J, with 9 bases between. This CDR3 is 12 amino acids long. Germline V gene sequence: CDR1 MNHEY, CDR2 SMNVEV (reference sequence). The CDR3 DNA reads TGTGCCAGCAGTCCCGACTTGGATACGCAGTATTTT. Amino acid sequence: CASSPDLDTQYF.

This chain joins TRBV9 and TRBJ2-7, with D tentatively TRBD2 (5 bases). The CDR3 has 14 amino acids. Germline V gene data show CDR1 as SGDLS and CDR2 as YYNGEE. V was cut by 4 bases and J by 0 bases, with 11 bases left in between. CDR3 residues: CASSPGLSSYEQYF. CDR3 bases: TGTGCCAGCAGCCCCGGACTGAGCTCCTACGAGCAGTACTTC.

The chain recombines TRBV28 with TRBJ2-7; D is uncertain. The CDR3 covers 13 residues. Germline CDR1 and CDR2: MDHEN and SYDVKM. V lost 3 bases, J lost 11 bases, and 17 bases lay in between. The DNA of the CDR3 is TGTGCCAGCAGTTTCAGTAACGCCCCGGCGGAGTACTTC. This sequence encodes CASSFSNAPAEYF.

The rearrangement links TRBV9 to TRBJ1-3; weak D call: TRBD1 (5 bases). The CDR3 contains 15 residues. Trimming removed 3 bases at V and 2 bases at J, with 12 bases between. Germline CDR1 and CDR2: SGDLS and YYNGEE. CDR3 DNA: TGTGCCAGCAGCGCCCAGGGTATGCCTGGAAACACCATATATTTT. The encoded protein is CASSAQGMPGNTIYF. Full variable domain (rest looked up from reference TRBV9 and TRBJ1-3): DSGVTQTPKHLITATGQRVTLRCSPRSGDLSVYWYQQSLDQGLQFLIQYYNGEERAKGNILERFSAQQFPDLHSELNLSSLELGDSALYFCASSAQGMPGNTIYFGEGSWLTVV.

The chain combines TRBV15 with TRBJ1-1; no reliable D call. The germline V gene encodes CDR1 LNHNV and CDR2 YYDKDF (reference sequence). Trimming stripped 4 bases from V and 1 base from J, with 10 bases between. The CDR3 runs to 14 residues. CDR3 region: CATSIRLPNTEAFF. DNA for the CDR3: TGTGCCACCAGCATAAGACTTCCGAACACTGAAGCTTTCTTT.